A single sample gave rise to the 16 T cell receptor beta chains below, sequenced in a study of T cells expressing NK-cell markers. TCRdb reprocessed the 5' RACE reads and stores each CDR3 protein as one record, lacking DNA. This sample's table has under 600,000 distinct CDR3 sequences. The source material was blood T cells: a sorted CD56 or NKG2C T cell subset, CD4+ or CD8+ T cells, or bulk PBMC T cells (not recorded which). The receptors shown here come from a woman in her fifties or sixties in good health.

CDR3 sequence: CASSEDFGDEQFF. V gene TRBV10-2 combines with J gene TRBJ2-1. The CDR3 is 13 residues long. In germline, CDR1 is WSHSY, CDR2 SAAADI.

This chain uses TRBV12-3 or TRBV12-4 with TRBJ2-3. The CDR3 runs 15 residues. Here the CDR3 reads CASSPHLTSTDTQYF.

The CDR3 loop reads CASSLMVGPSQDYGYTF. This sequence joins TRBV5-1 and TRBJ1-2. The CDR3 is 17 residues long. Germline V lookup: CDR1 SGHRS, CDR2 YFSETQ.

The V and J genes are TRBV11-3 and TRBJ2-1; the D call of TRBD2 rests on TCRdb alone, since no DNA is present to check it. Germline CDR1 and CDR2: SGHNT and YENEEA. This CDR3 spans 16 amino acids. This CDR3 is CASSFEAGARGNEQFF.

The chain has TRBV12-3 or TRBV12-4 and TRBJ1-5. The CDR3 is made up of 15 amino acids. CDR3 amino acids: CASSLSQGYNQPQHF.

The chain joins TRBV5-5 to TRBJ2-7; TCRdb outputs TRBD2, but without DNA this stays unchecked. CDR3 size: 17 residues. Germline values: CDR1 SGHKS, CDR2 YYEKEE (reference sequence). The CDR3 region is CASSLRTLAGGLYEQYF.

CDR3 sequence: CATPWAGQGEDIQYF. The rearrangement links TRBV24-1 to TRBJ2-4; absent DNA, TCRdb's TRBD1 call cannot be checked. The CDR3 runs to 15 residues. Germline CDR1 and CDR2: KGHDR and SFDVKD.

The V and J genes are TRBV4-1 and TRBJ2-5; TCRdb's assignment of TRBD2 cannot be checked, as there is no DNA. CDR1 is MGHRA and CDR2 is YSYEKL in the germline V gene. The CDR3 covers 13 residues. CDR3 sequence reads: CASLGLEEETQYF.

This chain connects TRBV20-1 to TRBJ1-6; TCRdb gives TRBD1 as the D gene, but with no DNA this cannot be confirmed. CDR1 is DFQATT, CDR2 SNEGSKA, per germline (reference sequence). CDR3 length: 16 amino acids. CDR3 region: CSATRQGGEHNSPLHF.

The chain links TRBV29-1 to TRBJ2-4; with no DNA, the TCRdb D assignment of TRBD1 cannot be verified. The V gene's germline CDR1 is SQVTM and CDR2 ANQGSEA. This CDR3 is built from 11 residues. CDR3 in amino acids: CSVRGSNIQYF.

The CDR3 sequence is CASSLQGPGETQYF. The chain is built from TRBV6-5 and TRBJ2-5; checking the TCRdb D call of TRBD1 is not possible without DNA. This CDR3 is 14 amino acids long. Germline CDR1 MNHEY, CDR2 SVGAGI.

The rearrangement links TRBV27 to TRBJ2-1; TCRdb's D call of TRBD1 is untestable without DNA. Germline V CDR1 and CDR2: MNHEY, SMNVEV (reference sequence). CDR3 length: 15 amino acids. Here the CDR3 reads CASTREGSTYNEQFF.

The chain recombines TRBV29-1 with TRBJ2-3. The CDR3 is 14 residues long. CDR1 and CDR2 from the germline V gene are SQVTM and ANQGSEA. The CDR3 loop reads CSVAESTGTDTQYF.

The chain employs TRBV7-8 and TRBJ1-5; TCRdb's D call of TRBD1 is untestable without DNA. Germline V lookup: CDR1 SGHVS, CDR2 FQNEAQ. There are 15 residues in the CDR3. The CDR3 sequence: CASSLQGGGGQPQHF. Supplemented by reference TRBV7-8 and TRBJ1-5, the full variable domain reads GAGVSQSPRYKVAKRGQDVALRCDPISGHVSLFWYQQALGQGPEFLTYFQNEAQLDKSGLPSDRFFAERPEGSVSTLKIQRTQQEDSAVYLCASSLQGGGGQPQHFGDGTRLSIL.

The chain couples TRBV12-3 or TRBV12-4 to TRBJ2-7. CDR3 length: 14 amino acids. The CDR3 is CASSFEEKSHEQYF.

The V call is TRBV30, the J call TRBJ2-1. The CDR3 consists of 13 residues. Germline CDR1 GTSNPN, CDR2 SVGIG (reference sequence). The CDR3 protein is CAWREAGVNEQFF.